This T cell receptor beta chain originates from a study of breast tumors, draining lymph nodes, adjacent tissues. Overall study findings and caveats: Data fit most tumor T cells coming from lymph node, expanding in tumor. Tumor repertoires ranked between lymph nodes and nontumor tissue in diversity, with V and J gene preferences.

Each CDR3 protein is one row after TCRdb ran MiXCR on the multiplex PCR reads. The repertoire holds under 150,000 distinct CDR3 sequences, with around 21% as singletons. This clonotype was seen more than once but under ten times. Antigen unknown. The lymph nodes were axillary draining lymph nodes from breast cancer patients. Material: axillary lymph node tissue. This receptor was identified in a female donor with breast cancer. Some clones in this sample may be carry-over from other donors' samples.

Written as DNA, the CDR3 is TGTGCCAGCTCACCTGATGAACAGGGAGTGTTCTCTGGAAACACCATATATTTT. Its translation is CASSPDEQGVFSGNTIYF. V and J are TRBV18 and TRBJ1-3; TRBD1 might be the D (6 bases). This CDR3 has 18 residues. Trimming pared 3 bases from V and 0 bases from J, leaving 18 bases between. Germline V gene sequence: CDR1 KGHSH, CDR2 LQKENI.